The 15 T cell receptor beta chains below were found in one sample sequenced in a study of T cell changes during pregnancy in multiple sclerosis. The data were produced by immunoSEQ multiplex PCR, yet TCRdb's version contains in-frame clones alone and is incomplete. The table lists 65,000 to 95,000 clones, approximately 95% of them singletons. This specimen was peripheral blood, taken in the second trimester of pregnancy. The receptors stem from a female donor in good health, enrolled as a control in a pregnancy study.

The V gene is TRBV10-3, the J gene TRBJ1-1; a weak D match, TRBD1 (5 bases). Germline lookup yields CDR1 ENHRY and CDR2 SYGVKD. V lost 7 bases to trimming and J lost 1 base, with 10 bases between them. The CDR3 consists of 13 residues. CDR3 sequence: CAINPTANTEAFF. DNA for the CDR3: TGTGCCATCAACCCGACAGCGAACACTGAAGCTTTCTTT.

The J gene is TRBJ2-5, the V gene TRBV2; the match to TRBD2 covers 8 bases. Germline lookup yields CDR1 SNHLY and CDR2 FYNNEI. This CDR3 is built from 14 residues. V trimming: 0 bases; J trimming: 10 bases; junction bases outside the gene matches: 7. CDR3 nucleotide sequence: TGTGCCAGCAGTGAAGCGATTAGCGGGATAGTCCAGTACTTC. It translates to CASSEAISGIVQYF.

The chain joins TRBV5-1 to TRBJ2-7; 8 nucleotides match TRBD1. J lost 2 bases, V lost 2 bases, and 3 bases had no gene match. The CDR3 spans 14 residues. CDR1 and CDR2 (germline): SGHRS, YFSETQ. The CDR3 DNA reads as TGCGCCAGCAGCTTTGGACAGGGTACCTACGAGCAGTACTTC. Encoded protein: CASSFGQGTYEQYF.

The chain joins TRBV5-1 to TRBJ1-1; no firm D call. With 0 bases removed from V and 7 bases from J, the gap between germline ends came to 19 bases. Germline loops: CDR1 SGHRS, CDR2 YFSETQ. This CDR3 is 16 amino acids long. The CDR3 spells CASSLGFYSPNLEAFF. As DNA, the CDR3 is TGCGCCAGCAGCTTGGGGTTTTACAGTCCCAACCTTGAAGCTTTCTTT.

The chain combines TRBV5-4 with TRBJ2-5; TRBD2 is a possible D gene (6 bases). In germline, CDR1 is SGHNT, CDR2 YYREEE (reference sequence). The CDR3 is made up of 15 amino acids. V lost 6 bases to trimming and J lost 1 base, with 16 bases between them. The CDR3 DNA reads TGTGCCAGCACTCAGCCGGGAGACCTCCAAGAGACCCAGTACTTC. Its translation is CASTQPGDLQETQYF.

CDR3 in amino acids: CASSPAGDSGEQYF. The CDR3 nucleotides are TGTGCCAGCTCACCGGCGGGAGATTCAGGCGAGCAGTACTTC. This chain joins TRBV18 and TRBJ2-7; 7 bases fit TRBD2. Trimming cost V 3 bases and J 6 bases; bases outside gene matches: 8. The CDR3 length is 14 residues. Germline CDR1 and CDR2: KGHSH and LQKENI.

V gene TRBV7-2 combines with J gene TRBJ1-1; TRBD1 matches at 8 bases. Germline CDR1 reads SGHTA; CDR2 reads FQGNSA. Trimming at V came to 6 bases and at J to 7 bases, leaving 10 bases not matched to a gene. The length of the CDR3 is 14 residues. CDR3 sequence reads: CASSSTGGVSEAFF. For the CDR3, the DNA is TGTGCCAGCAGTTCAACAGGGGGTGTGAGTGAAGCTTTCTTT.

The rearrangement uses TRBV7-9 and TRBJ2-7; no reliable D call. CDR3 length equals 12 residues. Per the germline V gene, CDR1 is SEHNR and CDR2 is FQNEAQ (reference sequence). V was cut by 5 bases and J by 3 bases, with 8 bases left in between. The CDR3 DNA reads TGTGCCAGCAGCCGTACTGACTACGAGCAGTACTTC. Protein: CASSRTDYEQYF. Full variable domain (outside the CDR3, taken from reference TRBV7-9 and TRBJ2-7): DTGVSQNPRHKITKRGQNVTFRCDPISEHNRLYWYRQTLGQGPEFLTYFQNEAQLEKSRLLSDRFSAERPKGSFSTLEIQRTEQGDSAMYLCASSRTDYEQYFGPGTRLTVT.

V gene TRBV10-1 combines with J gene TRBJ2-7, with D tentatively TRBD2 (6 bases). V lost 8 bases and J 11 bases, leaving 25 bases between the germline ends. Germline-derived CDR1 and CDR2 are WNHNN and SYGVQD (reference sequence). CDR3 length: 14 amino acids. CDR3 sequence (DNA): TGCGCCAGCCGTGGGGGGAGGTCGTACTACACTAAGTACTTC. Translation: CASRGGRSYYTKYF.

Comments on this clone: Other nucleotide sequences from this sample produce the same CDR3. V and J are TRBV4-2 and TRBJ2-1; D might be TRBD1 (6 bases). Per germline, CDR1 LGHNA and CDR2 YNFKEQ. The CDR3 covers 16 residues. With 0 bases removed from V and 2 bases from J, the gap between germline ends came to 11 bases. CDR3 sequence (DNA): TGTGCCAGCAGCCAAGACGGGACAAGTCCCTACAATGAGCAGTTCTTC. Translating it yields CASSQDGTSPYNEQFF.

V and J are TRBV6-6 and TRBJ2-7; 12 positions match TRBD1. The CDR3 sequence is 14 residues long. In germline, CDR1 is MNHNY, CDR2 SVGAGI (reference sequence). V lost 5 bases and J lost 7; bases outside the gene matches: 6. The CDR3 loop reads CASSTRDRGLEQYF. The CDR3 DNA reads as TGTGCCAGCAGTACGCGGGACAGGGGGCTGGAGCAGTACTTC.

This rearrangement joins TRBV6-4 to TRBJ2-1; TRBD1 matches at 9 bases. The CDR3 has 15 residues. Germline V gene lookup returns CDR1 MRHNA and CDR2 SNTAGT. With V trimmed by 6 bases and J by 10 bases, 13 bases remained unmatched. CDR3 in amino acids: CASSKTGTGNGEQFF. For the CDR3, the DNA is TGTGCCAGCAGCAAAACCGGGACAGGGAATGGGGAGCAGTTCTTC.

This clone has just one count. This chain connects TRBV2 to TRBJ2-2, with D tentatively TRBD2 (6 bases). This CDR3 region has 14 residues. Germline V gene lookup returns CDR1 SNHLY and CDR2 FYNNEI. V was clipped by 2 bases and J by 5 bases, with 9 bases between them. In DNA, the CDR3 is TGTGCCAGCAGTGAACAGGGAGGTACCGGGGAGCTGTTTTTT. Translation: CASSEQGGTGELFF.

The gene calls are TRBV6-6 and TRBJ2-7; 10 bases align to TRBD2. Germline V gene lookup returns CDR1 MNHNY and CDR2 SVGAGI (reference sequence). V gave up 8 bases and J gave up 3 bases; unmatched junction bases: 13. This CDR3 spans 16 amino acids. CDR3: CASGDGVAGGRYEQYF. CDR3 bases: TGTGCCAGCGGCGACGGGGTAGCGGGAGGACGCTACGAGCAGTACTTC.

CDR3 sequence: CASSLASQGEAFF. DNA of the CDR3: TGCGCCAGCAGCTTGGCAAGTCAGGGGGAAGCTTTCTTT. The chain uses TRBV5-1 and TRBJ1-1; perhaps TRBD1 as D (6 bases). CDR1 is SGHRS and CDR2 is YFSETQ in the germline V gene. CDR3 size: 13 residues. The V end lost 0 bases, the J end lost 8 bases, and 11 bases lay between the germline ends.